These T cell receptor beta chains were read from a single sample in a study of shared clonotypes between healthy human individuals. The data were produced by immunoSEQ multiplex PCR, yet TCRdb's version contains in-frame clones alone and is incomplete. The table shows around 690,000 clones, with about nine tenths occurring only once. The sample taken for sequencing was memory CD8+ T cells from PBMCs. The receptors shown here come from a man younger than 35 in good health. Some clones in this sample may be carry-over from other donors' samples. Both conserved end residues are part of each CDR3. The order of the fields is CDR3 DNA, CDR3 protein, J gene, CDR3 length, D gene, clone size, V gene. D genes are given only for firm matches. Some rows have no size entry. The others give once, few or many, or a class for an expanded clone.

cdr3_nt: TGCGCCAGCAGCTTGGGGCTAGCGGGAGACAATGAGCAGTTCTTC
cdr3_aa: CASSLGLAGDNEQFF
j_call: TRBJ2-1
cdr3_length: 15
d_call: TRBD2
clone_size: once
v_call: TRBV5-1

cdr3_nt: TGTGCCAGCAGCCCCGGACAGCGCAGCTCCTACGAGCAGTACTTC
cdr3_aa: CASSPGQRSSYEQYF
j_call: TRBJ2-7
cdr3_length: 15
d_call: .
clone_size: .
v_call: TRBV14

cdr3_nt: TGTGCCAGTAGTCCCGACGTGTACACCCTCCCGTGGGTTGCTGGAAACACCATATATTTT
cdr3_aa: CASSPDVYTLPWVAGNTIYF
j_call: TRBJ1-3
cdr3_length: 20
d_call: .
clone_size: .
v_call: TRBV19

cdr3_nt: TGTGCCACCCTTGGGAGCGTAACCTCCTACGAGCAGTACTTC
cdr3_aa: CATLGSVTSYEQYF
j_call: TRBJ2-7
cdr3_length: 14
d_call: .
clone_size: .
v_call: TRBV7-9

cdr3_nt: TGCAGCGTTGTAAGGACTAGCGCCAATGAGCAGTTCTTC
cdr3_aa: CSVVRTSANEQFF
j_call: TRBJ2-1
cdr3_length: 13
d_call: TRBD2
clone_size: .
v_call: TRBV29-1

cdr3_nt: TGCAGTACGCGAACTGGAAACACCATATATTTT
cdr3_aa: CSTRTGNTIYF
j_call: TRBJ1-3
cdr3_length: 11
d_call: .
clone_size: .
v_call: TRBV20-1

cdr3_nt: TGTGCCAGCAGATCCCAGGCCTACCCCGAAGCTTTCTTT
cdr3_aa: CASRSQAYPEAFF
j_call: TRBJ1-1
cdr3_length: 13
d_call: .
clone_size: .
v_call: TRBV6-5

cdr3_nt: TGTGCCAGCAGTTCACAGCATCTGCTAGCCAAAAACATTCAGTACTTC
cdr3_aa: CASSSQHLLAKNIQYF
j_call: TRBJ2-4
cdr3_length: 16
d_call: .
clone_size: .
v_call: TRBV27

cdr3_nt: TGTGCCAGCAGCCTTTATTTTACTGAATACAATGAGCAGTTCTTC
cdr3_aa: CASSLYFTEYNEQFF
j_call: TRBJ2-1
cdr3_length: 15
d_call: .
clone_size: .
v_call: TRBV6-5

cdr3_nt: TGTGCCAGCAGTTTATTTAGGCGACAGGGGGTATGGACTACTAATGAAAAACTGTTTTTT
cdr3_aa: CASSLFRRQGVWTTNEKLFF
j_call: TRBJ1-4
cdr3_length: 20
d_call: TRBD1
clone_size: .
v_call: TRBV28

cdr3_nt: TGTGCCAGCAGCATTGGGACAGGGAATTCCTACGAGCAGTACTTC
cdr3_aa: CASSIGTGNSYEQYF
j_call: TRBJ2-7
cdr3_length: 15
d_call: TRBD1
clone_size: .
v_call: TRBV9

cdr3_nt: TGTGCCAGCAGTGATCGGTCGAGCTCCTACAATGAGCAGTTCTTC
cdr3_aa: CASSDRSSSYNEQFF
j_call: TRBJ2-1
cdr3_length: 15
d_call: .
clone_size: .
v_call: TRBV2

cdr3_nt: TGTGCCAGCAGTTGGGCTACCCAAGAGACCCAGTACTTC
cdr3_aa: CASSWATQETQYF
j_call: TRBJ2-5
cdr3_length: 13
d_call: .
clone_size: .
v_call: TRBV28

cdr3_nt: TGCAGCGTTGATGGGACGGTTTACAATGAGCAGTTCTTC
cdr3_aa: CSVDGTVYNEQFF
j_call: TRBJ2-1
cdr3_length: 13
d_call: .
clone_size: once
v_call: TRBV29-1

cdr3_nt: TGTGCCAGCAGGCAAACAGGGCTCACTGAAGCTTTCTTT
cdr3_aa: CASRQTGLTEAFF
j_call: TRBJ1-1
cdr3_length: 13
d_call: .
clone_size: .
v_call: TRBV28

cdr3_nt: TGTGCCAGCAGTTTCACCGCTAGCCTCGATGGGGCCAACGTCCTGACTTTC
cdr3_aa: CASSFTASLDGANVLTF
j_call: TRBJ2-6
cdr3_length: 17
d_call: .
clone_size: .
v_call: TRBV28

cdr3_nt: TGTGCCAGCAGCCCGGACTCGTCGGGGGGATGGGATACGCAGTATTTT
cdr3_aa: CASSPDSSGGWDTQYF
j_call: TRBJ2-3
cdr3_length: 16
d_call: TRBD2
clone_size: .
v_call: TRBV5-6

cdr3_nt: TGTGCCAGCAGCCCGCGACTAGCGCGCTCCTACAATGAGCAGTTCTTC
cdr3_aa: CASSPRLARSYNEQFF
j_call: TRBJ2-1
cdr3_length: 16
d_call: TRBD2
clone_size: .
v_call: TRBV11-3

cdr3_nt: TGTGCCAGCAGCTTCTTGGGACAGGGAGTTAATCAGCCCCAGCATTTT
cdr3_aa: CASSFLGQGVNQPQHF
j_call: TRBJ1-5
cdr3_length: 16
d_call: TRBD1
clone_size: .
v_call: TRBV7-9

cdr3_nt: TGTGCCAGCAGCGCCTCCGGGACAGGGGGCGACGAGCAGTACTTC
cdr3_aa: CASSASGTGGDEQYF
j_call: TRBJ2-7
cdr3_length: 15
d_call: TRBD1
clone_size: .
v_call: TRBV9

cdr3_nt: TGTGCCAGCAGTTCCCCCCCCAGGACTAGCGTCGATACGCAGTATTTT
cdr3_aa: CASSSPPRTSVDTQYF
j_call: TRBJ2-3
cdr3_length: 16
d_call: TRBD2
clone_size: .
v_call: TRBV27

cdr3_nt: TGTGCCAGCAGTTTATTGTGGGGGAGTCACACCGGGGAGCTGTTTTTT
cdr3_aa: CASSLLWGSHTGELFF
j_call: TRBJ2-2
cdr3_length: 16
d_call: .
clone_size: .
v_call: TRBV27

cdr3_nt: TGTGCCAGCAGTTTATCGTTGAGAAATGAGCAGTTCTTC
cdr3_aa: CASSLSLRNEQFF
j_call: TRBJ2-1
cdr3_length: 13
d_call: .
clone_size: .
v_call: TRBV27

cdr3_nt: TGCGCCAGCAGCTTGGCCGGACAGGGCTACGAGCAGTACTTC
cdr3_aa: CASSLAGQGYEQYF
j_call: TRBJ2-7
cdr3_length: 14
d_call: TRBD1
clone_size: once
v_call: TRBV5-1

cdr3_nt: TGTGCCAGCAGTCTGATAGGGGCTTGGAATGAGCAGTTCTTC
cdr3_aa: CASSLIGAWNEQFF
j_call: TRBJ2-1
cdr3_length: 14
d_call: .
clone_size: .
v_call: TRBV7-3

cdr3_nt: TGTGCCAGCAGCTTCCAGGGCAATCAGCCCCAGCATTTT
cdr3_aa: CASSFQGNQPQHF
j_call: TRBJ1-5
cdr3_length: 13
d_call: .
clone_size: .
v_call: TRBV11-2

cdr3_nt: TGTGCCGGATGCACCGGACAACTAAACACTGAAGCTTTCTTT
cdr3_aa: CAGCTGQLNTEAFF
j_call: TRBJ1-1
cdr3_length: 14
d_call: .
clone_size: .
v_call: TRBV19

cdr3_nt: TGTGCTAGTGCCTCCGGGCCTAGCACAGATACGCAGTATTTT
cdr3_aa: CASASGPSTDTQYF
j_call: TRBJ2-3
cdr3_length: 14
d_call: .
clone_size: once
v_call: TRBV12-5

cdr3_nt: TGCAGCGTCCTCGGCGGGAGATGGATGGATGAGCAGTTCTTC
cdr3_aa: CSVLGGRWMDEQFF
j_call: TRBJ2-1
cdr3_length: 14
d_call: TRBD2
clone_size: .
v_call: TRBV29-1

cdr3_nt: TGTGCCAGCAGTCCGGGACCCGGCTACGAGCAGTACTTC
cdr3_aa: CASSPGPGYEQYF
j_call: TRBJ2-7
cdr3_length: 13
d_call: .
clone_size: .
v_call: TRBV27

cdr3_nt: TGTGCCAGCAGCCCCGGACAGGGTGGAAATTCACCCCTCCACTTT
cdr3_aa: CASSPGQGGNSPLHF
j_call: TRBJ1-6
cdr3_length: 15
d_call: TRBD1
clone_size: .
v_call: TRBV9

cdr3_nt: TGTGCCAGCAGCGTATCCGGCGGGAGACAGGGCGGGGAGCTGTTTTTT
cdr3_aa: CASSVSGGRQGGELFF
j_call: TRBJ2-2
cdr3_length: 16
d_call: .
clone_size: .
v_call: TRBV9

cdr3_nt: TGCGCCAGCAGCCAAGGAACAGCTGGGGCCAACGTCCTGACTTTC
cdr3_aa: CASSQGTAGANVLTF
j_call: TRBJ2-6
cdr3_length: 15
d_call: .
clone_size: .
v_call: TRBV4-3

cdr3_nt: TGTGCCATCAGATCTCCTCTTGGGTCCTACGAGCAGTACTTC
cdr3_aa: CAIRSPLGSYEQYF
j_call: TRBJ2-7
cdr3_length: 14
d_call: .
clone_size: .
v_call: TRBV10-3

cdr3_nt: TGTGCCAGTAGTATAGACGGGGCGGGTCTAGCGGCCTCCTACAATGAGCAGTTCTTC
cdr3_aa: CASSIDGAGLAASYNEQFF
j_call: TRBJ2-1
cdr3_length: 19
d_call: TRBD2
clone_size: .
v_call: TRBV19

cdr3_nt: TGTGCCAGCAGCTTGAGCGGAGCGACAGTCCTCTACAATGAGCAGTTCTTC
cdr3_aa: CASSLSGATVLYNEQFF
j_call: TRBJ2-1
cdr3_length: 17
d_call: .
clone_size: .
v_call: TRBV11-3

cdr3_nt: TGTGCAGCTGGGTACAGAGCGACCTATGGCTACACCTTC
cdr3_aa: CAAGYRATYGYTF
j_call: TRBJ1-2
cdr3_length: 13
d_call: .
clone_size: .
v_call: TRBV6-5

cdr3_nt: TGTGCCAGCAGCTCCCCGGGACAGGGGGCGGCTGAAGCTTTCTTT
cdr3_aa: CASSSPGQGAAEAFF
j_call: TRBJ1-1
cdr3_length: 15
d_call: TRBD1
clone_size: .
v_call: TRBV7-9

cdr3_nt: TGCGCCAGCAGCCCTCGGACTAGCTACGAGCAGTACTTC
cdr3_aa: CASSPRTSYEQYF
j_call: TRBJ2-7
cdr3_length: 13
d_call: TRBD2
clone_size: once
v_call: TRBV4-1